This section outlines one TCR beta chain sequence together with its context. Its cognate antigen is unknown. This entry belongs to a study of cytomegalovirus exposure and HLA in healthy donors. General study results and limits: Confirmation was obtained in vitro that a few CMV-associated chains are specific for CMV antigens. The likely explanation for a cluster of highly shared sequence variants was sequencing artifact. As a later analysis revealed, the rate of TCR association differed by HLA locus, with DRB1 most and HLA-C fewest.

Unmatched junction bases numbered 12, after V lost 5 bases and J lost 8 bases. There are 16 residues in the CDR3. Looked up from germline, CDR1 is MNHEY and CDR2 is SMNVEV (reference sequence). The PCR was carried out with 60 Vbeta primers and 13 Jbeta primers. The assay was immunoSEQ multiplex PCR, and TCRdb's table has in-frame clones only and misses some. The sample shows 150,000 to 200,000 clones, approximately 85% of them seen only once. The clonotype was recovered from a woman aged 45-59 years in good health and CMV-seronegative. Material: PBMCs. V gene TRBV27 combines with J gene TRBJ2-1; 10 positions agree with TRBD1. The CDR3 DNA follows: TGTGCCAGCAGTGCAATCGGGACAGGGGTCGTTTATGAGCAGTTCTTC. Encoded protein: CASSAIGTGVVYEQFF.